These T cell receptor beta chains were read from a single sample in a study of T cell responses to AZD1222 COVID-19 vaccine. Repertoires were generated with immunoSEQ multiplex PCR, while TCRdb's copy carries only in-frame clones and drops some. The repertoire includes more than 150,000 clones, 90% of them detected once, and 1.5% sits in the top ten. The source was peripheral blood, collected 28 days after the second AZD1222 dose. These receptors all come from an adult who received the AZD1222 COVID-19 vaccine. The conserved cysteine and the conserved F or W are not part of the CDR3 here. Fields, in order: CDR3 length, V gene, CDR3 protein.

cdr3_length: 14
v_call: TRBV9
cdr3_aa: ASSGQGSSYNSPLH

cdr3_length: 16
v_call: TRBV30
cdr3_aa: AWSEWQGALLAKNIQY

cdr3_length: 11
v_call: TRBV7-8
cdr3_aa: ASSWTQGAEAF

cdr3_length: 12
v_call: TRBV11-2
cdr3_aa: ASSFQGARETQY

cdr3_length: 11
v_call: TRBV27
cdr3_aa: ASRPTAGNTIY

cdr3_length: 10
v_call: TRBV19
cdr3_aa: ASRREGNTIY

cdr3_length: 11
v_call: TRBV19
cdr3_aa: ASSIEGWDTQY

cdr3_length: 16
v_call: TRBV4-1
cdr3_aa: ASSQQKGIEGAWETQY

cdr3_length: 13
v_call: TRBV14
cdr3_aa: ASSHPGALGGKLF

cdr3_length: 13
v_call: TRBV21-1
cdr3_aa: ASSRYLGQGDEQY

cdr3_length: 11
v_call: TRBV30
cdr3_aa: ACTGISTDTQY

cdr3_length: 11
v_call: TRBV27
cdr3_aa: ASSLKGNTEAF

cdr3_length: 13
v_call: TRBV9
cdr3_aa: ASSTNRASNYGYT

cdr3_length: 11
v_call: TRBV7-2
cdr3_aa: ASSLGRGEKLF